Below are 25 T cell receptor beta chains sequenced from a single sample in a study of cytomegalovirus exposure and HLA in healthy donors. PCR amplification relied on 60 Vbeta primers (plus 13 Jbeta primers). Assay: immunoSEQ multiplex PCR; the TCRdb copy retains only in-frame clones and omits some. The data hold approximately 100,000 clones, with under 80% observed a single time. The specimen was PBMCs. These receptors all come from a male donor in good health and CMV-seronegative.

The chain couples TRBV28 to TRBJ2-6; D is possibly TRBD2 (6 bases). Trimming removed 8 bases from V and 0 bases from J, with 17 bases in between. CDR1 is MDHEN, CDR2 SYDVKM, per germline. The CDR3 has 17 amino acids. As DNA, the CDR3 is TGTGCCAGCCGTTCGGGACTGTTTAGCTCTGGGGCCAACGTCCTGACTTTC. Protein sequence: CASRSGLFSSGANVLTF.

The rearrangement links TRBV7-9 to TRBJ1-1, with 9 bases matching TRBD1. V was clipped by 6 bases and J by 1 base; unmatched bases: 0. Germline CDR1 is SEHNR and CDR2 is FQNEAQ (reference sequence). The CDR3 is made up of 13 amino acids. Here the CDR3 DNA reads TGTGCCAGCAGGGGACAGGGGAACACTGAAGCTTTCTTT. Amino acids: CASRGQGNTEAFF.

The gene calls are TRBV7-2 and TRBJ2-7, with 8 bases identical to TRBD1. The CDR3 runs to 14 residues. V shed 3 bases and J 4 bases; nucleotides not matched to a gene: 5. Germline loops: CDR1 SGHTA, CDR2 FQGNSA. The CDR3 DNA reads TGTGCCAGCAGCTTGTGGGGACAGGCATACGAGCAGTACTTC. Protein sequence: CASSLWGQAYEQYF.

The chain recombines TRBV30 with TRBJ2-3; D gene ambiguous. Germline CDR1 and CDR2: GTSNPN and SVGIG (reference sequence). The CDR3 has 12 residues. The ends were cut back, 0 bases at V and 4 bases at J, with 5 bases in the middle. The CDR3 loop reads CAWSVKPDTQYF. The CDR3 region has the DNA TGTGCCTGGAGTGTAAAGCCAGATACGCAGTATTTT. The full variable domain, in which reference TRBV30 and TRBJ2-3 provide the parts outside the CDR3, is SQTIHQWPATLVQPVGSPLSLECTVEGTSNPNLYWYRQAAGRGLQLLFYSVGIGQISSEVPQNLSASRPQDRQFILSSKKLLLSDSGFYLCAWSVKPDTQYFGPGTRLTVL.

The chain combines TRBV30 with TRBJ2-2; the D gene is possibly TRBD2 (5 bases). V lost 4 bases, J lost 0 bases, and 12 bases lay in between. From germline, CDR1 is GTSNPN and CDR2 SVGIG (reference sequence). The CDR3 length is 15 residues. The CDR3 region is CAWTSGRTNTGELFF. CDR3 nucleotides: TGTGCCTGGACATCGGGGAGAACGAACACCGGGGAGCTGTTTTTT.

This clone was counted a few times. The rearrangement joins TRBV2 to TRBJ1-1, with 8 bases matching TRBD1. This CDR3 is built from 15 residues. Trimming took 7 bases from V and 1 from J; bases not matched to a gene: 8. CDR1 and CDR2 from the germline V gene are SNHLY and FYNNEI. The CDR3 bases are TGTGCCAGCATCTGGGACAGGCGATCGAACACTGAAGCTTTCTTT. It translates to CASIWDRRSNTEAFF.

This chain connects TRBV6-6 to TRBJ2-5, with TRBD1 matching over 7 bases. Germline CDR1 is MNHNY and CDR2 is SVGAGI (reference sequence). The trim removed 6 bases at V and 5 bases at J, leaving 9 bases unmatched. This CDR3 is 14 amino acids long. CDR3 amino acids: CASSPGTASETQYF. For the CDR3, the DNA is TGTGCCAGCAGCCCCGGGACAGCTTCGGAGACCCAGTACTTC.

This clone was detected a few times. The chain couples TRBV4-3 to TRBJ1-1, with 9 bases fitting TRBD1. V dropped 0 bases and J dropped 3; count of bases not matched to a gene: 2. The germline CDR1 and CDR2 sequences are LGHNA and YSLEER. The length of the CDR3 is 15 residues. CDR3 residues: CASSQDWTGDTEAFF. CDR3 in DNA: TGCGCCAGCAGCCAAGATTGGACAGGGGACACTGAAGCTTTCTTT.

CDR3 protein: CASSLFIGETQYF. CDR3 in DNA: TGTGCCAGCAGTTTATTCATCGGAGAGACCCAGTACTTC. The chain uses TRBV27 and TRBJ2-5; D gene uncertain. Germline V gene data show CDR1 as MNHEY and CDR2 as SMNVEV (reference sequence). CDR3 length: 13 amino acids. V was cut by 1 base and J by 4 bases, with 7 bases left in between.

The V gene is TRBV27, the J gene TRBJ2-3; 7 nucleotides agree with TRBD2. CDR3 length: 17 amino acids. The V segment lost 4 bases and the J segment 2 bases; nucleotides outside the gene matches: 12. CDR1 is MNHEY and CDR2 is SMNVEV in the germline V gene (reference sequence). CDR3 sequence (DNA): TGTGCCAGCAGTTCCCTTCATGGAGCGGGGCTCACAGATACGCAGTATTTT. Translating it yields CASSSLHGAGLTDTQYF.

CDR3: CASSQEALQGAGANVLTF. DNA for the CDR3: TGCGCCAGCAGCCAAGAAGCCCTTCAGGGGGCTGGGGCCAACGTCCTGACTTTC. The chain carries TRBV4-1 and TRBJ2-6, with 7 bases aligning to TRBD1. Looked up from germline, CDR1 is MGHRA and CDR2 is YSYEKL. V gave up 0 bases and J gave up 2 bases; unmatched junction bases: 7. This CDR3 has 18 amino acids.

This clone was counted a few times. V usage is TRBV4-3 and J usage is TRBJ1-2; perhaps TRBD1 as D (5 bases). The germline V and J ends were trimmed by 1 base and 1 base, with 7 bases remaining between them. This CDR3 is built from 14 residues. From germline, CDR1 is LGHNA and CDR2 YSLEER. As DNA, the CDR3 is TGCGCCAGCAGCCAAGGACAGAGTAACTATGGCTACACCTTC. This translates into CASSQGQSNYGYTF.

This chain links TRBV28 with TRBJ2-1; TRBD1 matches 7 bases. The length of the CDR3 is 12 residues. Germline CDR1 MDHEN, CDR2 SYDVKM. V lost 2 bases to trimming and J lost 15 bases; unmatched junction nucleotides: 7. CDR3 amino acids: CASSLGQDRMFF. The CDR3 coding sequence is TGTGCCAGCAGTTTAGGACAGGACCGTATGTTCTTC.

The chain combines TRBV7-3 with TRBJ2-7; 12 bases are shared with TRBD2. The CDR3 length is 14 residues. J lost 11 bases, V lost 5 bases, and 10 bases had no gene match. The germline V gene has CDR1 SGHTA and CDR2 FQGTGA. The CDR3 DNA reads TGTGCCAGCAGCATAGGGGAGACTAGCGGGAGAAAGTACTTC. Protein product: CASSIGETSGRKYF.

The chain carries TRBV30 and TRBJ1-1; D call uncertain. Germline V gives CDR1 GTSNPN, CDR2 SVGIG (reference sequence). The germline V and J ends were trimmed by 2 bases and 4 bases, with 11 bases remaining between them. CDR3 length: 13 amino acids. CDR3 nucleotide sequence: TGTGCCTGGAGTTGGGAGGGAACCACTGAAGCTTTCTTT. Its protein is CAWSWEGTTEAFF. The whole variable domain, remainder taken from reference TRBV30 and TRBJ1-1, is SQTIHQWPATLVQPVGSPLSLECTVEGTSNPNLYWYRQAAGRGLQLLFYSVGIGQISSEVPQNLSASRPQDRQFILSSKKLLLSDSGFYLCAWSWEGTTEAFFGQGTRLTVV.

The chain carries TRBV7-2 and TRBJ2-7, with 8 bases identical to TRBD2. CDR1 and CDR2 from the germline V gene are SGHTA and FQGNSA. The CDR3 spans 18 residues. The V and J ends lost 1 base and 1 base, in that order; junction bases with no gene match: 12. CDR3 nucleotides: TGTGCCAGCAGCTTAGGAATTCCTAGCGGGCGTCTTTCCTACGAGCAGTACTTC. Residues: CASSLGIPSGRLSYEQYF.

The V gene is TRBV19, the J gene TRBJ1-1; D gene ambiguous. V shed 10 bases and J shed 2 bases, with 11 bases lying between them. CDR3 length: 12 residues. Germline CDR1 LNHDA, CDR2 SQIVND (reference sequence). The CDR3 coding sequence is TGTGCCATACAGACGGATAACACTGAAGCTTTCTTT. Protein sequence: CAIQTDNTEAFF.

The V call is TRBV5-6, the J call TRBJ1-3; perhaps TRBD1 as D (6 bases). V dropped 2 bases and J dropped 4 bases, with 19 bases sitting between them. Germline V lookup: CDR1 SGHDT, CDR2 YYEEEE. The CDR3 consists of 17 residues. The DNA of the CDR3 is TGTGCCAGCAGCTTATCCGGGACACTAAATTTCGGAAACACCATATATTTT. Translated: CASSLSGTLNFGNTIYF.

This clone showed up just once. The chain recombines TRBV27 with TRBJ2-3, with D possibly being TRBD1 (7 bases). V was pared by 5 bases and J by 2 bases, with 20 bases between. The germline V gene has CDR1 MNHEY and CDR2 SMNVEV (reference sequence). This CDR3 comprises 17 residues. CDR3 sequence: CASSLHGQGGVTDTQYF. As DNA, the CDR3 is TGTGCCAGCAGTCTCCACGGGCAGGGGGGCGTCACAGATACGCAGTATTTT.

This clone was seen more than once but under ten times. CDR3 amino acids: CASSFGTGGAGTGELFF. DNA of the CDR3: TGTGCCAGCAGCTTTGGAACAGGGGGCGCGGGGACCGGGGAGCTGTTTTTT. This rearrangement joins TRBV5-4 to TRBJ2-2; 9 positions agree with TRBD1. CDR3 size: 17 residues. The V segment lost 2 bases and the J segment 5 bases; nucleotides outside the gene matches: 10. The germline CDR1 and CDR2 sequences are SGHNT and YYREEE (reference sequence).

J is TRBJ2-1 and V is TRBV5-1; 7 positions match TRBD2. The junction had 11 bases not matched to a gene; V was cut back by 6 bases and J by 5 bases. Germline V gene sequence: CDR1 SGHRS, CDR2 YFSETQ. CDR3 size: 15 residues. CDR3 region: CASNSIMGGNNEQFF. The CDR3 DNA follows: TGCGCCAGCAATAGTATAATGGGGGGGAACAATGAGCAGTTCTTC. Drawing the rest from reference TRBV5-1 and TRBJ2-1, the complete variable domain is KAGVTQTPRYLIKTRGQQVTLSCSPISGHRSVSWYQQTPGQGLQFLFEYFSETQRNKGNFPGRFSGRQFSNSRSEMNVSTLELGDSALYLCASNSIMGGNNEQFFGPGTRLTVL.

This rearrangement joins TRBV10-1 to TRBJ2-7; 8 bases match TRBD2. The CDR3 has 15 residues. Trimming took 7 bases from V and 2 from J; bases not matched to a gene: 10. Germline loops: CDR1 WNHNN, CDR2 SYGVQD (reference sequence). This CDR3 reads CASNIAGLPTYEQYF. CDR3 coding DNA: TGCGCCAGCAATATAGCGGGACTCCCTACCTACGAGCAGTACTTC.

This chain joins TRBV27 and TRBJ2-1; D perhaps matches TRBD2 (6 bases). CDR3 length equals 15 residues. The V and J ends lost 7 bases and 4 bases respectively, with 17 bases between them. Germline V lookup: CDR1 MNHEY, CDR2 SMNVEV (reference sequence). CDR3 sequence: CASTKPGLPYNEQFF. The CDR3 DNA reads as TGTGCCAGCACCAAACCGGGACTTCCATACAATGAGCAGTTCTTC.

The V gene is TRBV28, the J gene TRBJ1-3; D is unclear. Trimming left V 2 bases short and J 4 bases short, with 12 bases between. Looked up from germline, CDR1 is MDHEN and CDR2 is SYDVKM. The CDR3 contains 15 residues. The CDR3 DNA sequence: TGTGCCAGCAGTTTACTGCGGGCTTCAGGAAACACCATATATTTT. Translating gives CASSLLRASGNTIYF.

This clone was recorded many times. The gene calls are TRBV2 and TRBJ1-2; no reliable D call. Germline V lookup: CDR1 SNHLY, CDR2 FYNNEI. The V and J ends lost 8 bases and 8 bases respectively, with 15 bases between them. This CDR3 is built from 12 residues. In nucleotides, the CDR3 is TGTGCCAGCTTTGACTTCCCCGAGGGCTACACCTTC. This encodes CASFDFPEGYTF. The whole variable domain, remainder taken from reference TRBV2 and TRBJ1-2, is EPEVTQTPSHQVTQMGQEVILRCVPISNHLYFYWYRQILGQKVEFLVSFYNNEISEKSEIFDDQFSVERPDGSNFTLKIRSTKLEDSAMYFCASFDFPEGYTFGSGTRLTVV.